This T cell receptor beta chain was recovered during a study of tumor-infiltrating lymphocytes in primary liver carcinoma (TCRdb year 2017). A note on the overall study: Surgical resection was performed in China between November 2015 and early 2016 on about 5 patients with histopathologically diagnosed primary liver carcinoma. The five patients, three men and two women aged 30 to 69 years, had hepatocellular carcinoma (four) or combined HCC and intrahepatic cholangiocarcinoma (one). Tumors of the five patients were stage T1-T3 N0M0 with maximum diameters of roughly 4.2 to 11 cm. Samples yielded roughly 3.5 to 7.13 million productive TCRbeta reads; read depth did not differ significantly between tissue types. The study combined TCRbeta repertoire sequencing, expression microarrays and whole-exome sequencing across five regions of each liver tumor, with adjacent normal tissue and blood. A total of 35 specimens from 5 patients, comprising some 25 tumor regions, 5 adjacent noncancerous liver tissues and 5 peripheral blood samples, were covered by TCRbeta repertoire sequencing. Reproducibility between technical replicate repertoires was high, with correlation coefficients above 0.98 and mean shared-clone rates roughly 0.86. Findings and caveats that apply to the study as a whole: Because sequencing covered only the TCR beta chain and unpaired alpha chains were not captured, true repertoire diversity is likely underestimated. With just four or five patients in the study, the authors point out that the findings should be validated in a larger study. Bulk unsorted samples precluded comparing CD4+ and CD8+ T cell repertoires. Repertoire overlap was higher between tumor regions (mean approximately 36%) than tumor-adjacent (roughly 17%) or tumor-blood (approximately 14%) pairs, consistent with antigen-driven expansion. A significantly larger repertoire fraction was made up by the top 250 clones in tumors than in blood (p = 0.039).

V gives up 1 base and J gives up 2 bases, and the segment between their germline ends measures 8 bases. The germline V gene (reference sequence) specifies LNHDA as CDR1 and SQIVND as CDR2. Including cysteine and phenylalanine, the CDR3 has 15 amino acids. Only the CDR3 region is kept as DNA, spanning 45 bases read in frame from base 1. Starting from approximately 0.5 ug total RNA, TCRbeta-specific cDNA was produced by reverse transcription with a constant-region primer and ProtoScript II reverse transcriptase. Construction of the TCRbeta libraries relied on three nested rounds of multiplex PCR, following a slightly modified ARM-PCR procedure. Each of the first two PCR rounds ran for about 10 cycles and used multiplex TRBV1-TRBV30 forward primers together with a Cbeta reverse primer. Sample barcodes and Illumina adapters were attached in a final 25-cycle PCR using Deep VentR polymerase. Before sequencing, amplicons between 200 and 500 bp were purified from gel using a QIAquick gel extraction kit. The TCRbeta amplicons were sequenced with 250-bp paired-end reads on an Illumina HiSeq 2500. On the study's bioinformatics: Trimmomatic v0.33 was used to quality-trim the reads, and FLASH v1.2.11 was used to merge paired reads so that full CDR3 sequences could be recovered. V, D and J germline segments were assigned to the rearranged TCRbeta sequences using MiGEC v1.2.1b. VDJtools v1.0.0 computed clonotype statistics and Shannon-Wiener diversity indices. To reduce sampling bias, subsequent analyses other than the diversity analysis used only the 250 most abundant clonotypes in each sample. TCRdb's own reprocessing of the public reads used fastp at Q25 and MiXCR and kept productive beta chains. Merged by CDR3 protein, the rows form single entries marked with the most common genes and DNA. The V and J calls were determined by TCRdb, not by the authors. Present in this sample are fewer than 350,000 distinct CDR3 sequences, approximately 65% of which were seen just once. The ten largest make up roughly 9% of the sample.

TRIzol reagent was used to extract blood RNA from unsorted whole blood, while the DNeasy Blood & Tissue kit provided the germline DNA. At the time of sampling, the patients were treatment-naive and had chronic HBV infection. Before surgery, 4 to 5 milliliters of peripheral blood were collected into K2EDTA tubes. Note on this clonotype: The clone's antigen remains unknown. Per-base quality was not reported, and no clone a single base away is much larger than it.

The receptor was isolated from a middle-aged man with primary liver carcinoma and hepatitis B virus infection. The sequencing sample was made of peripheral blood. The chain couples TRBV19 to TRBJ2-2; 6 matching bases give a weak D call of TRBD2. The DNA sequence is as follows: TGTGCCAGTAGTATAGTTAGCGGAAACACCGGGGAGCTGTTTTTT. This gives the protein CASSIVSGNTGELFF.